What follows is one T cell receptor beta chain and its context. The source of the sample is a study of OX40 agonist ivuxolimab in advanced cancers. Sequencing was performed with immunoSEQ multiplex PCR; in TCRdb, only in-frame clones are kept and a portion is missing. The data hold tens of thousands of clones, with roughly nine tenths observed a single time. CDR3 size: 14 residues. Germline CDR1 is LNHNV and CDR2 is YYDKDF (reference sequence). J was trimmed by 3 bases and V by 5 bases; bases with no gene match: 3. The chain employs TRBV15 and TRBJ1-4; 7 nucleotides match TRBD1. The TCR sequence derives from an adult with an advanced solid tumor such as melanoma, head and neck, liver or kidney cancer. The sequencing here drew on CD4+ or CD8+ T cells sorted from blood, taken in a trial of the OX40 agonist ivuxolimab. This CDR3 reads CATSGQGANEKLFF. The CDR3 DNA sequence: TGTGCCACCAGCGGGCAGGGGGCTAATGAAAAACTGTTTTTT.